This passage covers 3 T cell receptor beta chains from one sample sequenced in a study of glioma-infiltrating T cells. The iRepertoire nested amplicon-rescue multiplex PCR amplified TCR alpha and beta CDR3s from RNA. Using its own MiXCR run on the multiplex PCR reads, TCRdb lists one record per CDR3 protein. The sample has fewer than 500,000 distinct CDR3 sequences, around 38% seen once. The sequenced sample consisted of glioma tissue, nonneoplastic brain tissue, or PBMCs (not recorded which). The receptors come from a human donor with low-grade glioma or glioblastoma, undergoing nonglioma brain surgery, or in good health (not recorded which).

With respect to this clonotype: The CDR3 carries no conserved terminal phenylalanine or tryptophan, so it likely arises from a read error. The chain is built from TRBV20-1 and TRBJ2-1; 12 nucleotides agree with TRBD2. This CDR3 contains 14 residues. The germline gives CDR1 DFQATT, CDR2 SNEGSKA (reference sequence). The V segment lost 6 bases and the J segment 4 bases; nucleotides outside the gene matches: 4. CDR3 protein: CSASLAGGYNEQFL. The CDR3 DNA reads TGCAGTGCGTCTCTAGCGGGGGGGTACAATGAGCAGTTCCTC.

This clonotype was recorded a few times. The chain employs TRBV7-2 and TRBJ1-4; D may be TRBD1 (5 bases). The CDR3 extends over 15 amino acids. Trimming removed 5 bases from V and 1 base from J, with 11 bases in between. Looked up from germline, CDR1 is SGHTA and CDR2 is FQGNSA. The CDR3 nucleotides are TGTGCCAGCAGCGACCACGGGGGAACTAATGAAAAACTGTTTTTT. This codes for CASSDHGGTNEKLFF.

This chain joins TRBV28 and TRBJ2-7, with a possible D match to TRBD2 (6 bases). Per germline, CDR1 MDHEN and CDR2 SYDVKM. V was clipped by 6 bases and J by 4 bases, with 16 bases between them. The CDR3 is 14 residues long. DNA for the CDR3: TGTGCCAGCAGGGGGGGTGGGGCCGGTTACGAGCAGTACTTC. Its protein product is CASRGGGAGYEQYF.